This is a list of T cell receptor beta chains from one sample in a study of T cell responses to AZD1222 COVID-19 vaccine. The table came from immunoSEQ multiplex PCR; TCRdb's copy has only in-frame clones and leaves some out. The sample shows some 80,000 clones, 85% to 90% of them seen only once. Source: peripheral blood, taken on day 0 of AZD1222 vaccination. These receptors originate from an adult in good health. Each CDR3 is given with its conserved first and last residue. Each record gives: clone size, V gene, J gene, D gene, CDR3 protein, CDR3 DNA. The D gene is left open where the match is weak. Clone size is not always given. Where it is, it says once, few, many or a class for expanded clones.

NA,TRBV4-1,TRBJ2-3,NA,CASSQAGPKPTDTQYF,TGCGCCAGCAGCCAAGCGGGACCGAAGCCCACAGATACGCAGTATTTT
NA,TRBV19,TRBJ1-1,TRBD1,CASSPRDRGPNTEAFF,TGTGCCAGTAGCCCCCGGGACAGGGGGCCGAACACTGAAGCTTTCTTT
few,TRBV19,TRBJ1-1,NA,CASSTNRVPLNTEAFF,TGTGCCAGTAGCACCAACAGGGTTCCATTGAACACTGAAGCTTTCTTT
NA,TRBV6-4,TRBJ2-7,NA,CATPRLGSGEIEQYF,TGTGCCACCCCCAGATTAGGTAGCGGTGAGATCGAGCAGTACTTC
NA,TRBV24-1,TRBJ1-5,TRBD1,CATSDGRQGSNQPQHF,TGTGCCACCAGTGATGGGAGACAGGGCAGCAATCAGCCCCAGCATTTT
NA,TRBV19,TRBJ1-1,NA,CASSIGAVNTEAFF,TGTGCCAGTAGTATAGGGGCAGTGAACACTGAAGCTTTCTTT
NA,TRBV7-2,TRBJ1-6,NA,CASSLVVGANSPLHF,TGTGCCAGCAGCTTAGTAGTAGGGGCTAATTCACCCCTCCACTTT
NA,TRBV5-1,TRBJ2-1,NA,CASSPSVSSYNEQFF,TGCGCCAGCAGCCCCTCAGTTTCCTCCTACAATGAGCAGTTCTTC
NA,TRBV3-1/TRBV3-2,TRBJ2-3,TRBD2,CASSQGISGGAGDTQYF,TGTGCCAGCAGCCAAGGGATTAGCGGGGGGGCCGGAGATACGCAGTATTTT
NA,TRBV5-1,TRBJ1-2,TRBD1,CASRRDRALDGYTF,TGCGCCAGCCGCCGGGACAGGGCGCTGGATGGCTACACCTTC
once,TRBV28,TRBJ1-5,TRBD1,CASRTTGMVRHF,TGTGCCAGCAGAACGACAGGGATGGTTAGACATTTT
NA,TRBV5-1,TRBJ2-1,TRBD1,CASSFGTASRNEQFF,TGCGCCAGCAGCTTCGGGACAGCCTCCCGGAATGAGCAGTTCTTC
NA,TRBV3-1/TRBV3-2,TRBJ1-1,TRBD1,CASRRQGEAFF,TGTGCCAGCCGGCGACAGGGTGAAGCTTTCTTT
NA,TRBV3-1/TRBV3-2,TRBJ1-1,NA,CASSRQGKEAFF,TGTGCCAGCAGCCGACAAGGCAAGGAAGCTTTCTTT
NA,TRBV3-1/TRBV3-2,TRBJ2-1,NA,CASSQGLEQFF,TGTGCCAGCAGCCAGGGACTTGAGCAGTTCTTC
NA,TRBV7-9,TRBJ2-1,NA,CASSLGGLSYNEQFF,TGTGCCAGCAGCTTAGGGGGGCTCTCCTACAATGAGCAGTTCTTC
NA,TRBV4-1,TRBJ1-2,NA,CASSQVVNRAYGYTF,TGCGCCAGCAGCCAAGTTGTGAATCGGGCCTATGGCTACACCTTC
NA,TRBV3-1/TRBV3-2,TRBJ2-4,NA,CASTAERKANIQYF,TGTGCCAGCACGGCGGAGAGGAAGGCAAACATTCAGTACTTC
NA,TRBV25-1,TRBJ1-3,NA,CASSEFGGGLVGNTIYF,TGTGCCAGCAGTGAATTCGGAGGGGGACTAGTAGGAAACACCATATATTTT
NA,TRBV11-2,TRBJ2-7,NA,CASSSGRGSDLEQYF,TGTGCCAGCAGCTCAGGTAGGGGGTCCGACCTCGAGCAGTACTTC
NA,TRBV5-6,TRBJ2-1,NA,CASSLRFEQFF,TGTGCCAGCAGCTTGAGATTTGAGCAGTTCTTC
NA,TRBV6-5,TRBJ1-1,NA,CASRPINTEAFF,TGTGCCAGCAGGCCCATAAACACTGAAGCTTTCTTT